Presented here are 23 T cell receptor beta chains from one specimen sequenced in a study of cytomegalovirus exposure and HLA in healthy donors. Vbeta (60) and Jbeta (13) primers were used in the PCR. Data came from immunoSEQ multiplex PCR; TCRdb stores just in-frame clones and leaves some out. The table records 110,000 or so clones, 65% to 85% of them present only once. Specimen: PBMCs. All receptors derive from a woman in her thirties in good health and CMV-seropositive.

V gene TRBV19 combines with J gene TRBJ1-5, with 7 bases lining up with TRBD1. The germline V gene encodes CDR1 LNHDA and CDR2 SQIVND (reference sequence). This CDR3 region has 16 residues. V lost 5 bases to trimming and J lost 1 base; unmatched junction nucleotides: 8. CDR3 DNA sequence: TGTGCCAGTAGTGGATGGGACAGAGAAAGCAATCAGCCCCAGCATTTT. Its translation: CASSGWDRESNQPQHF.

The genes are TRBV11-3 and TRBJ1-1; tentative D call: TRBD1 (6 bases). Trimming pared 11 bases from V and 3 bases from J, leaving 10 bases between. This CDR3 contains 11 residues. Germline CDR1 is SGHNT and CDR2 is YENEEA. CDR3 nucleotides: TGTGCCGGGGGCACTGACACTGAAGCTTTCTTT. It specifies CAGGTDTEAFF.

The J gene is TRBJ2-5, the V gene TRBV19; 7 positions match TRBD1. This CDR3 region has 15 residues. Germline V gene sequence: CDR1 LNHDA, CDR2 SQIVND (reference sequence). With V trimmed by 5 bases and J by 3 bases, 9 bases remained unmatched. For the CDR3, the DNA is TGTGCCAGTAGTCGCGACAGGGAAGGGAAAGAGACCCAGTACTTC. Its translation is CASSRDREGKETQYF.

This clone was seen once. The rearrangement uses TRBV30 and TRBJ2-5; 15 positions agree with TRBD2. The V gene end was trimmed by 5 bases and the J gene end by 5 bases; junction bases not matched to a gene: 6. This CDR3 spans 15 amino acids. The germline gives CDR1 GTSNPN, CDR2 SVGIG (reference sequence). CDR3 nucleotides: TGTGCCTGGGGGACTAGCGGGAGGAGTTGGGAGACCCAGTACTTC. Translating it yields CAWGTSGRSWETQYF. The full variable domain, rest sourced from reference TRBV30 and TRBJ2-5, is SQTIHQWPATLVQPVGSPLSLECTVEGTSNPNLYWYRQAAGRGLQLLFYSVGIGQISSEVPQNLSASRPQDRQFILSSKKLLLSDSGFYLCAWGTSGRSWETQYFGPGTRLLVL.

This clone was picked up a small number of times. The rearrangement uses TRBV14 and TRBJ2-3, with 14 bases lining up with TRBD2. Germline V gene lookup returns CDR1 SGHDN and CDR2 FVKESK. The CDR3 spans 15 residues. Trimming cost V 6 bases and J 6 bases; bases outside gene matches: 5. This CDR3 is CASRPTSGRADTQYF. As DNA, the CDR3 is TGTGCCAGCAGACCGACTAGCGGGAGGGCGGATACGCAGTATTTT.

The chain's CDR3 is CASSEGQGIYVDTEAFF. The CDR3 region has the DNA TGCGCCAGCAGCGAGGGACAGGGGATTTACGTGGACACTGAAGCTTTCTTT. The chain employs TRBV5-1 and TRBJ1-1, with 10 positions matching TRBD1. The CDR3 sequence is 17 residues long. The V and J ends lost 4 bases and 3 bases, in that order; junction bases with no gene match: 12. In germline, CDR1 is SGHRS, CDR2 YFSETQ.

This chain links TRBV2 with TRBJ1-1; a weak D match, TRBD1 (5 bases). The V and J ends lost 2 bases and 11 bases respectively, with 30 bases between them. Germline V gene data show CDR1 as SNHLY and CDR2 as FYNNEI. CDR3 length: 18 residues. The CDR3 spells CASSEWGTTQEPFTYAFF. The CDR3 bases are TGTGCCAGCAGTGAATGGGGCACAACACAGGAACCCTTTACGTACGCTTTCTTT.

This chain connects TRBV19 to TRBJ2-5; 7 bases fit TRBD1. This CDR3 spans 15 amino acids. With 6 bases clipped from V and 5 bases from J, the junction kept 12 bases outside the gene matches. Germline-derived CDR1 and CDR2 are LNHDA and SQIVND (reference sequence). CDR3 sequence (DNA): TGTGCCAGTAGACAGAGAGAGGGGGCAGGGGAGACCCAGTACTTC. Translated, it gives CASRQREGAGETQYF.

The V gene is TRBV30, the J gene TRBJ2-2; 11 bases fit TRBD2. This CDR3 is 14 amino acids long. J lost 5 bases, V lost 5 bases, and 4 bases had no gene match. Germline V CDR1 and CDR2: GTSNPN, SVGIG (reference sequence). The CDR3 coding sequence is TGTGCCTGGGAGACTAGCGGGGCGACCGGGGAGCTGTTTTTT. It codes for CAWETSGATGELFF. Full variable domain (remainder filled in from reference TRBV30 and TRBJ2-2): SQTIHQWPATLVQPVGSPLSLECTVEGTSNPNLYWYRQAAGRGLQLLFYSVGIGQISSEVPQNLSASRPQDRQFILSSKKLLLSDSGFYLCAWETSGATGELFFGEGSRLTVL.

In this sample, this clone turned up a few times. The V and J genes are TRBV5-1 and TRBJ1-4; weak D call: TRBD1 (6 bases). The germline V and J ends were trimmed by 4 bases and 8 bases, with 18 bases remaining between them. The CDR3 sequence is 15 residues long. From germline, CDR1 is SGHRS and CDR2 YFSETQ. DNA of the CDR3: TGCGCCAGCAGCCCCCAGGGGCTTGAGAGGGAAAAACTGTTTTTT. Translation: CASSPQGLEREKLFF.

The chain recombines TRBV7-9 with TRBJ2-1; 8 bases map to TRBD1. With 3 bases clipped from V and 5 bases from J, the junction kept 9 bases outside the gene matches. CDR1 and CDR2 from the germline V gene are SEHNR and FQNEAQ (reference sequence). CDR3 size: 16 residues. In nucleotides, the CDR3 is TGTGCCAGCAGCTTTATACCGGGACAGGCTAACAATGAGCAGTTCTTC. Translated, it gives CASSFIPGQANNEQFF.

The chain has TRBV2 and TRBJ1-5, with D unclear. Germline values: CDR1 SNHLY, CDR2 FYNNEI. The V and J ends lost 3 bases and 6 bases respectively, with 6 bases between them. CDR3 length equals 12 residues. CDR3 loop: CASSDSGQPQHF. The CDR3 DNA sequence: TGTGCCAGCAGTGACTCCGGTCAGCCCCAGCATTTT.

This rearrangement joins TRBV19 to TRBJ2-3, with a possible D match to TRBD1 (5 bases). Deletions cut 9 bases from V and 4 bases from J, with 17 bases between. There are 14 residues in the CDR3. Germline V CDR1 and CDR2: LNHDA, SQIVND (reference sequence). CDR3 in amino acids: CASRPAGPADTQYF. The DNA of the CDR3 is TGTGCCAGCCGACCGGCAGGGCCAGCAGATACGCAGTATTTT.

The genes are TRBV15 and TRBJ2-1, with 7 bases that match TRBD2. This CDR3 spans 15 amino acids. Per germline, CDR1 LNHNV and CDR2 YYDKDF (reference sequence). J gave up 5 bases and V 3 bases, and 7 bases lay outside the gene matches. Here the CDR3 reads CATSRGGSSHNEQFF. CDR3 nucleotide sequence: TGTGCCACCAGCAGGGGGGGGAGCTCGCACAATGAGCAGTTCTTC.

This clone was observed a handful of times. CDR3 coding DNA: TGTGCCAGCAGTACCGACAGGGGAGAGACCCAGTACTTC. This translates into CASSTDRGETQYF. The chain combines TRBV6-1 with TRBJ2-5, with TRBD1 identical over 8 bases. V was clipped by 5 bases and J by 4 bases; unmatched bases: 3. The CDR3 consists of 13 residues. Germline CDR1 and CDR2: MNHNS and SASEGT.

This clone was observed a single time. This chain links TRBV5-4 with TRBJ2-2, with TRBD1 matching 7 bases. Germline-derived CDR1 and CDR2 are SGHNT and YYREEE (reference sequence). The trim removed 4 bases at V and 3 bases at J, leaving 6 bases unmatched. CDR3 length: 15 amino acids. DNA of the CDR3: TGTGCCAGCAGCAAGGACAGGAGAGACACCGGGGAGCTGTTTTTT. Translated: CASSKDRRDTGELFF.

In its sample, this clone was seen once. The chain recombines TRBV5-1 with TRBJ2-1; TRBD2 aligns across 13 bases. This CDR3 has 16 residues. CDR1 and CDR2 (germline): SGHRS, YFSETQ. After removal of 5 bases from V and 8 bases from J, the junction contained 10 bases not matched to a gene. The CDR3 DNA reads TGCGCCAGCAGTCCCGGGACTAGCGGGATATCCGATGAGCAGTTCTTC. Its translation: CASSPGTSGISDEQFF.

V and J are TRBV6-6 and TRBJ2-7; weak D call: TRBD2 (5 bases). There are 13 residues in the CDR3. V was clipped by 6 bases and J by 5 bases, with 14 bases between them. Germline CDR1 reads MNHNY; CDR2 reads SVGAGI (reference sequence). CDR3 sequence: CASSGLYVDEQYF. The CDR3 DNA reads as TGTGCCAGCAGCGGACTCTATGTGGACGAGCAGTACTTC.

The V call is TRBV18, the J call TRBJ1-5; D is unresolved. CDR1 is KGHSH, CDR2 LQKENI, per germline. The CDR3 runs 15 residues. The V end was cut by 6 bases, the J end by 5 bases, with 17 bases between. The CDR3 sequence: CASSLGRGSDQPQHF. CDR3 in DNA: TGTGCCAGCTCTCTTGGACGGGGTTCTGATCAGCCCCAGCATTTT. The entire variable domain, with the rest obtained from reference TRBV18 and TRBJ1-5, is as follows: NAGVMQNPRHLVRRRGQEARLRCSPMKGHSHVYWYRQLPEEGLKFMVYLQKENIIDESGMPKERFSAEFPKEGPSILRIQQVVRGDSAAYFCASSLGRGSDQPQHFGDGTRLSIL.

The chain couples TRBV5-1 to TRBJ2-3, with TRBD2 identical over 7 bases. Trimming cost V 2 bases and J 3 bases; bases outside gene matches: 12. Germline V gene data show CDR1 as SGHRS and CDR2 as YFSETQ. The CDR3 consists of 17 residues. CDR3 protein: CASSFPAGLLETDTQYF. The CDR3 DNA reads TGCGCCAGCAGCTTCCCAGCGGGATTGCTAGAGACAGATACGCAGTATTTT.

The chain is built from TRBV6-1 and TRBJ2-7, with D maybe TRBD2 (5 bases). V was pared by 5 bases and J by 0 bases, with 11 bases between. The V gene's germline CDR1 is MNHNS and CDR2 SASEGT. The CDR3 length is 14 residues. In DNA, the CDR3 is TGTGCCAGCAGTTGGACGGGGAGCTCCTACGAGCAGTACTTC. Encoded protein: CASSWTGSSYEQYF.

The CDR3 nucleotides read TGTGCCAGCACCCCCGGCGGGTCCACTTACTCTGAGCAGTTCTTC. As protein: CASTPGGSTYSEQFF. This rearrangement joins TRBV28 to TRBJ2-1, with D possibly matching TRBD2 (5 bases). Trimming cost V 7 bases and J 9 bases, with 22 bases left between them. Germline V gene data show CDR1 as MDHEN and CDR2 as SYDVKM. The CDR3 runs to 15 residues.

There are a few counts of this clone. The gene calls are TRBV19 and TRBJ1-2; tentative D call: TRBD1 (5 bases). V dropped 8 bases and J dropped 8 bases, with 15 bases sitting between them. The CDR3 spans 12 residues. Germline values: CDR1 LNHDA, CDR2 SQIVND (reference sequence). The CDR3 spells CASDLAGRGYTF. Written as DNA, the CDR3 is TGTGCCAGTGATTTGGCAGGGCGAGGCTACACCTTC. Complete variable domain (other parts from reference TRBV19 and TRBJ1-2): DGGITQSPKYLFRKEGQNVTLSCEQNLNHDAMYWYRQDPGQGLRLIYYSQIVNDFQKGDIAEGYSVSREKKESFPLTVTSAQKNPTAFYLCASDLAGRGYTFGSGTRLTVV.